A selection of T cell receptor beta chains follows, all from one sample in a study of regulatory T cells in long-lasting Graves disease. TCRdb fed the multiplex PCR reads into MiXCR, producing one record per CDR3 protein. Of some 500,000 distinct CDR3 sequences in the sample, roughly 13% are singletons; the top ten hold about 10%. The sample also formed part of further work on T cells in Graves' hyperthyroidism and ophthalmopathy.

Source: peripheral blood mononuclear cells (PBMCs), taken at new diagnosis, from a patient treated with antithyroid drugs. These receptors originate from a man aged 25 to 40 with Graves disease. The CDR3 runs from the conserved cysteine through the conserved F or W.

>TRBV20-1|TRBJ2-2
CSAGTSRDTGELFF
>TRBV7-9|TRBJ2-7
CASSLEAGFWFTEGEQYF
>TRBV2|TRBJ1-3
CASSEGTLSGNTIYF
>TRBV10-2|TRBJ2-7
CATQENEQYF
>TRBV6-1|TRBJ1-2
CASGEQGAGYGYTF
>TRBV5-1|TRBJ2-6
CASSLWGQNSGANVLTF
>TRBV5-6|TRBJ2-4
CASSPGQGGNIQYF
>TRBV30|TRBJ2-2
CAWSKGSPGTGELFF
>TRBV18|TRBJ2-2
CASSPDLGFGGKLFF
>TRBV7-8|TRBJ2-2
CASSQNRNTGELFF
>TRBV6-2/TRBV6-3|TRBJ1-5
CASSWFQANQPQHF
>TRBV28|TRBJ2-7
CASSPESSAYEQYF
>TRBV18|TRBJ2-3
CASSPTAGSSTDTQYF
>TRBV24-1|TRBJ2-1
CATSLGTGGNNEQFF
>TRBV2|TRBJ2-7
CASRTTSGLSYEQYF
>TRBV29-1|TRBJ2-1
CSVFPGDEQFF
>TRBV5-1|TRBJ2-7
CASSLTRVEDEQYF
>TRBV4-1|TRBJ1-2
CASSQEKAGYGYTF